The 26 T cell receptor beta chains listed next were all sequenced from one sample in a study of cytomegalovirus exposure and HLA in healthy donors. The study ran its PCR with 60 Vbeta and 13 Jbeta primers. The table came from immunoSEQ multiplex PCR; TCRdb's copy has only in-frame clones and leaves some out. The sample lists approximately 220,000 clones; about 83% were seen once. What was sequenced was PBMCs. These receptors came from a middle-aged man in good health and CMV-seronegative.

As for this clone: Mismatch with germline at one junction end may stem from a read error. In the same sample, other DNA sequences code for this CDR3. The gene calls are TRBV5-8 and TRBJ1-1; D is perhaps TRBD1 (5 bases). Germline CDR1 reads SGHTS; CDR2 reads YDEGEE. The CDR3 contains 11 residues. The CDR3 DNA reads TGTGCCAGCAGCCCGGACACAGAAGCTTTCTTT. Protein sequence: CASSPDTEAFF.

The chain uses TRBV5-6 and TRBJ2-4; D gene unclear. The CDR3 is 15 residues long. V gave up 0 bases and J gave up 1 base, with 8 bases separating them. Germline loops: CDR1 SGHDT, CDR2 YYEEEE. CDR3 sequence reads: CASSLVRSAKNIQYF. Here the CDR3 DNA reads TGTGCCAGCAGCTTGGTAAGGAGTGCCAAAAACATTCAGTACTTC.

The J gene is TRBJ2-1, the V gene TRBV28; 9 nucleotides line up with TRBD1. The V gene end was trimmed by 6 bases and the J gene end by 6 bases; junction bases not matched to a gene: 9. CDR1 is MDHEN and CDR2 is SYDVKM in the germline V gene. This CDR3 has 15 amino acids. In nucleotides, the CDR3 is TGTGCCAGCAGCGATCCGGGACAGGGTACCAATGAGCAGTTCTTC. Amino acids: CASSDPGQGTNEQFF.

The chain combines TRBV28 with TRBJ2-7; 10 positions agree with TRBD2. Germline assignment: CDR1 MDHEN and CDR2 SYDVKM. This CDR3 comprises 15 residues. V dropped 3 bases and J dropped 6; count of bases not matched to a gene: 8. CDR3 loop: CASSFLAGGQIEQYF. DNA for the CDR3: TGTGCCAGCAGTTTTTTAGCGGGAGGCCAAATCGAGCAGTACTTC.

The V and J genes are TRBV9 and TRBJ1-1; maybe TRBD1 (5 bases). V lost 1 base, J lost 5 bases, and 15 bases lay in between. This CDR3 has 15 residues. The V gene's germline CDR1 is SGDLS and CDR2 YYNGEE. The CDR3 loop reads CASSVQQGSGTEAFF. In DNA, the CDR3 is TGTGCCAGCAGCGTACAGCAGGGTTCTGGGACTGAAGCTTTCTTT.

The DNA of the CDR3 is TGTGCCAGCACCCTCTTCGGGGACAGGTCAAGCGAGCAGTACTTC. It specifies CASTLFGDRSSEQYF. This chain links TRBV7-2 with TRBJ2-7; 8 nucleotides line up with TRBD1. The germline gives CDR1 SGHTA, CDR2 FQGNSA. CDR3 length: 15 residues. The V and J ends lost 7 bases and 6 bases, in that order; junction bases with no gene match: 14.

The V and J genes are TRBV2 and TRBJ2-1, with D possibly matching TRBD1 (5 bases). The germline gives CDR1 SNHLY, CDR2 FYNNEI. The CDR3 spans 13 residues. Trimming pared 9 bases from V and 4 bases from J, leaving 13 bases between. The CDR3 DNA reads TGTGCCAGATCAAGACAGAAGTACAATGAGCAGTTCTTC. This sequence encodes CARSRQKYNEQFF.

V is TRBV5-6 and J is TRBJ2-5, with TRBD1 as a possible D gene (5 bases). V shed 2 bases and J shed 4 bases, with 15 bases lying between them. CDR1 and CDR2 from the germline V gene are SGHDT and YYEEEE. The CDR3 is 15 residues long. The CDR3 region is CASSLGRTYGETQYF. The CDR3 bases are TGTGCCAGCAGCTTAGGGCGGACATACGGAGAGACCCAGTACTTC.

This chain joins TRBV7-9 and TRBJ1-2, with D unclear. V was trimmed by 5 bases and J by 2 bases, leaving 12 bases between them. The length of the CDR3 is 14 residues. Germline CDR1 reads SEHNR; CDR2 reads FQNEAQ (reference sequence). The chain's CDR3 is CASSASTSNYGYTF. The CDR3 coding sequence is TGTGCCAGCAGCGCGTCGACTTCGAACTATGGCTACACCTTC.

The chain has TRBV5-1 and TRBJ2-3; 8 bases match TRBD2. The germline CDR1 and CDR2 sequences are SGHRS and YFSETQ. The length of the CDR3 is 17 residues. V was pared by 3 bases and J by 5 bases, with 14 bases of the junction left unmatched. Here the CDR3 DNA reads TGCGCCAGCAGCTCGGGCATTCTAGCGGGCGTTGGAGATACGCAGTATTTT. It yields the protein CASSSGILAGVGDTQYF.

This chain uses TRBV28 with TRBJ2-1, with 11 positions matching TRBD2. Trimming removed 3 bases from V and 4 bases from J; junction bases left unmatched: 5. CDR1 and CDR2 (germline): MDHEN, SYDVKM. The CDR3 has 16 amino acids. CDR3 residues: CASSFGGLAAYNEQFF. In DNA form, the CDR3 reads TGTGCCAGCAGTTTTGGGGGACTAGCGGCTTACAATGAGCAGTTCTTC.

V and J are TRBV11-2 and TRBJ1-2; 9 bases line up with TRBD1. CDR1 is SGHAT and CDR2 is FQNNGV in the germline V gene. Trimming took 0 bases from V and 6 from J; bases not matched to a gene: 8. The CDR3 spans 16 residues. The CDR3 region is CASSLEWDRAVDGYTF. The DNA of the CDR3 is TGTGCCAGCAGCTTAGAGTGGGACAGGGCGGTAGATGGCTACACCTTC.

The rearrangement joins TRBV7-9 to TRBJ2-1; D may be TRBD2 (5 bases). Trimming took 2 bases from V and 6 from J, leaving 20 bases between them. This CDR3 comprises 17 residues. The germline CDR1 and CDR2 sequences are SEHNR and FQNEAQ (reference sequence). CDR3 nucleotides: TGTGCCAGCAGCTTATCTGTGGGAGCCTTTGTTGGCAATGAGCAGTTCTTC. Translated: CASSLSVGAFVGNEQFF.

In the case of this clone: This CDR3 is also generated by other DNA sequences in the sample. This chain joins TRBV28 and TRBJ1-5, with a weak D call TRBD1 (5 bases). Germline assignment: CDR1 MDHEN and CDR2 SYDVKM. This CDR3 is built from 15 residues. Trimming stripped 3 bases from V and 4 bases from J, with 13 bases between. The CDR3 reads CASSLIPGGNQPQHF. In DNA form, the CDR3 reads TGTGCCAGCAGTTTGATCCCGGGGGGGAATCAGCCCCAGCATTTT.

The chain recombines TRBV7-8 with TRBJ1-5, with D hard to call. There are 15 residues in the CDR3. With 1 base removed from V and 6 bases from J, the gap between germline ends came to 13 bases. Per germline, CDR1 SGHVS and CDR2 FQNEAQ. CDR3 DNA: TGTGCCAGCAGCTTAGGAGGCGCATCGAGTCAGCCCCAGCATTTT. Its translation is CASSLGGASSQPQHF.

The V call is TRBV29-1, the J call TRBJ1-2; the D gene is possibly TRBD1 (6 bases). Germline CDR1 is SQVTM and CDR2 is ANQGSEA. V was shortened by 7 bases and J by 6 bases, with 24 bases between the two germline ends. This CDR3 region has 15 residues. Here the CDR3 reads CSAAGAGAIWNGYTF. The DNA for the CDR3 is TGCAGCGCGGCCGGGGCGGGGGCCATTTGGAATGGCTACACCTTC.

This clone showed up just once. The rearrangement links TRBV19 to TRBJ1-1; 7 nucleotides match TRBD1. The junction had 6 bases not matched to a gene; V was cut back by 5 bases and J by 0 bases. This CDR3 region has 15 residues. From germline, CDR1 is LNHDA and CDR2 SQIVND (reference sequence). The CDR3 loop is CASSYTGAMNTEAFF. The CDR3 region has the DNA TGTGCCAGTAGTTATACAGGGGCCATGAACACTGAAGCTTTCTTT.

DNA of the CDR3: TGTGCTAGTGGTACACAGGGGGCAGATACGCAGTATTTT. This translates into CASGTQGADTQYF. The chain employs TRBV12-5 and TRBJ2-3, with 8 positions matching TRBD1. This CDR3 is built from 13 residues. CDR1 and CDR2 from the germline V gene are LGHNT and FRNRAP. With V trimmed by 5 bases and J by 4 bases, 2 bases remained unmatched.

V is TRBV28 and J is TRBJ1-5; 8 nucleotides match TRBD1. V lost 4 bases, J lost 7 bases, and 9 bases stayed unmatched. Germline V lookup: CDR1 MDHEN, CDR2 SYDVKM. This CDR3 spans 15 amino acids. CDR3 sequence (DNA): TGTGCCAGCAGTTCTGGACAGGGAATTTCGCAGCCCCAGCATTTT. It codes for CASSSGQGISQPQHF.

Regarding this clone: One end of the junction varies from germline; a read error may be responsible. V usage is TRBV5-6 and J usage is TRBJ1-2, with 7 bases that match TRBD1. Germline CDR1 reads SGHDT; CDR2 reads YYEEEE. CDR3 length: 14 amino acids. CDR3: CTSRLQGTNYGYTF. The DNA for the CDR3 is TGTACCAGCAGGCTACAGGGGACTAACTATGGCTACACCTTC.

V gene TRBV5-5 combines with J gene TRBJ1-1; D is unresolved. The CDR3 has 13 residues. Germline CDR1 SGHKS, CDR2 YYEKEE (reference sequence). V was shortened by 4 bases and J by 3 bases, with 10 bases between the two germline ends. CDR3 nucleotides: TGTGCCAGCAGCCCTCGTCCAGACACTGAAGCTTTCTTT. It translates to CASSPRPDTEAFF.

V is TRBV5-1 and J is TRBJ2-7; tentative D call: TRBD2 (6 bases). V dropped 4 bases and J dropped 1 base, with 15 bases sitting between them. Germline CDR1 and CDR2: SGHRS and YFSETQ. The CDR3 has 15 residues. The CDR3 spells CASSQDPAGSYEQYF. The CDR3 DNA sequence: TGCGCCAGCAGCCAAGACCCCGCGGGGTCCTACGAGCAGTACTTC.

J is TRBJ2-7 and V is TRBV9; a weak D match, TRBD1 (5 bases). The CDR3 has 13 residues. The V end was cut by 0 bases, the J end by 5 bases, with 9 bases between. Germline assignment: CDR1 SGDLS and CDR2 YYNGEE. The DNA of the CDR3 is TGTGCCAGCAGCGTAGAGTCCAGGGACGAGCAGTACTTC. It specifies CASSVESRDEQYF.

J is TRBJ1-6 and V is TRBV19; 9 positions agree with TRBD1. The CDR3 loop spans 16 amino acids. V lost 5 bases and J lost 7; bases outside the gene matches: 9. In germline, CDR1 is LNHDA, CDR2 SQIVND (reference sequence). This chain's CDR3 is CASSVATGTGNSPLHF. The CDR3 DNA follows: TGTGCCAGTAGTGTTGCAACCGGGACAGGGAATTCACCCCTCCACTTT.

This clone was found a few times. The chain recombines TRBV5-5 with TRBJ2-1, with 7 nucleotides matching TRBD1. The length of the CDR3 is 15 residues. Germline lookup yields CDR1 SGHKS and CDR2 YYEKEE (reference sequence). Losses at the gene ends were 2 bases for V and 5 bases for J; bases not matched to a gene: 7. This CDR3 reads CASSFRQGSDNEQFF. DNA of the CDR3: TGTGCCAGCAGCTTTCGACAGGGCAGTGACAATGAGCAGTTCTTC. Together with reference TRBV5-5 and TRBJ2-1, the CDR3 gives the full variable domain: DAGVTQSPTHLIKTRGQQVTLRCSPISGHKSVSWYQQVLGQGPQFIFQYYEKEERGRGNFPDRFSARQFPNYSSELNVNALLLGDSALYLCASSFRQGSDNEQFFGPGTRLTVL.

This chain links TRBV5-1 with TRBJ2-5; 14 bases map to TRBD2. J gave up 3 bases and V 4 bases, and 11 bases lay outside the gene matches. Germline CDR1 and CDR2: SGHRS and YFSETQ. The CDR3 length is 18 residues. The CDR3 protein is CASSPGPRGLAGEETQYF. CDR3 DNA: TGCGCCAGCAGCCCCGGGCCCCGGGGACTAGCGGGAGAAGAGACCCAGTACTTC.